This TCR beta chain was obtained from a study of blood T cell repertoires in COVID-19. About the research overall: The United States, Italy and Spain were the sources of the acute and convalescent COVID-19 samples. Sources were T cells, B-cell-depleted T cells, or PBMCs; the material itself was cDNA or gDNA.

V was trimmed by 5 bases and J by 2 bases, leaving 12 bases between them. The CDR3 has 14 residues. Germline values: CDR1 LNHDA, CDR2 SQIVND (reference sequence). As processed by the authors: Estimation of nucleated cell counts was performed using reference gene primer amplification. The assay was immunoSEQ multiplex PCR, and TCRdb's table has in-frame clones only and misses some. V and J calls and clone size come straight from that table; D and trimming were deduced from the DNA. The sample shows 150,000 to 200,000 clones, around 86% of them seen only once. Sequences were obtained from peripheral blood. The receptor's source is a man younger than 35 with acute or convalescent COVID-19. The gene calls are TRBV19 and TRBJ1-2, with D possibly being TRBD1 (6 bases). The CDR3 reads CASSPGTRNYGYTF. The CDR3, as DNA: TGTGCCAGTAGTCCCGGGACAAGGAACTATGGCTACACCTTC.